One and the same sample provided the 12 T cell receptor beta chains below, sequenced in a study of beta chain features in type 1 diabetes (dated by TCRdb to the late 2010s). Libraries were built with the immunoSEQ multiplex PCR assay. The High Capacity cDNA Reverse Transcription Kit was used to reverse transcribe all of the isolated RNA, meaning that expressed TCRB transcripts were what got sequenced. Entries here come from immuneACCESS through TCRdb and include only in-frame sequences with V and J called. Some clones fail to appear in such tables; in the studies checked, an unresolved V gene covers under half of the shortfall, and the cause of the remainder is unknown. In all, the sample holds about 360,000 clones, and around an eighth of those were seen once. Less than 0.02% of the sample goes to the ten largest clones. The sequencing input was naive CD4+ T cells from blood. What the cell subset or site label conveys for this sample: true naive CD4+ T cells. Receptors were obtained from a young man in good health.

The V call is TRBV7-9, the J call TRBJ1-6; D not resolved. The CDR3 length is 15 residues. Per germline, CDR1 SEHNR and CDR2 FQNEAQ (reference sequence). Trimming stripped 5 bases from V and 6 bases from J, with 14 bases between. CDR3 amino acids: CASSQTSGANSPLHF. The CDR3 DNA follows: TGTGCCAGCAGCCAGACCTCGGGAGCTAATTCACCCCTCCACTTT.

CDR3 nucleotides: TGTGCCAGCAGCCCCCACGGGGTGAACACTGAAGCTTTCTTT. Protein sequence: CASSPHGVNTEAFF. V and J are TRBV9 and TRBJ1-1; D is uncertain. Trimming took 4 bases from V and 0 from J, leaving 10 bases between them. The CDR3 runs 14 residues. Germline V gives CDR1 SGDLS, CDR2 YYNGEE. The variable domain in full, with the rest retrieved from reference TRBV9 and TRBJ1-1, is DSGVTQTPKHLITATGQRVTLRCSPRSGDLSVYWYQQSLDQGLQFLIQYYNGEERAKGNILERFSAQQFPDLHSELNLSSLELGDSALYFCASSPHGVNTEAFFGQGTRLTVV.

This rearrangement joins TRBV19 to TRBJ2-3; possible D gene TRBD1, 6 bases. Looked up from germline, CDR1 is LNHDA and CDR2 is SQIVND (reference sequence). The ends were cut back, 5 bases at V and 5 bases at J, with 11 bases in the middle. The length of the CDR3 is 13 residues. CDR3 in amino acids: CASSQRGLDTQYF. Here the CDR3 DNA reads TGTGCCAGTAGTCAGAGGGGGTTAGATACGCAGTATTTT.

This clone was counted between two and nine times. The same CDR3 also results from other DNA sequences found in this sample. For the CDR3, the DNA is TGCAGCGCCCGACAGGGAGGTACAGATACGCAGTATTTT. Its translation is CSARQGGTDTQYF. This chain links TRBV29-1 with TRBJ2-3; D is possibly TRBD1 (7 bases). The V gene's germline CDR1 is SQVTM and CDR2 ANQGSEA. The CDR3 loop spans 13 amino acids. Trimming left V 7 bases short and J 3 bases short, with 14 bases between.

The V and J genes are TRBV7-9 and TRBJ2-7, with TRBD1 matching 8 bases. Germline V gene data show CDR1 as SEHNR and CDR2 as FQNEAQ (reference sequence). This CDR3 is built from 14 residues. Losses at the gene ends were 2 bases for V and 5 bases for J; bases not matched to a gene: 5. The CDR3 sequence is CASSLSGGRNEQYF. Here the CDR3 DNA reads TGTGCCAGCAGCTTATCAGGGGGCCGGAACGAGCAGTACTTC.

Note on this clone: The sample holds other DNA sequences that translate to the same CDR3. The CDR3 DNA follows: TGTGCCAGTAGTATTATGGGGAGCTCCTACAATGAGCAGTTCTTC. It codes for CASSIMGSSYNEQFF. The rearrangement links TRBV19 to TRBJ2-1, with D perhaps TRBD2 (5 bases). This CDR3 spans 15 amino acids. The V gene's germline CDR1 is LNHDA and CDR2 SQIVND (reference sequence). V shed 3 bases and J shed 0 bases, with 9 bases lying between them.

This clone was detected only a few times. This chain connects TRBV9 to TRBJ2-3; 9 nucleotides match TRBD2. Germline V gives CDR1 SGDLS, CDR2 YYNGEE. The CDR3 totals 19 residues. V lost 1 base and J lost 1; bases outside the gene matches: 13. The CDR3 loop reads CASSVPGGGALTGTDTQYF. The DNA for the CDR3 is TGTGCCAGCAGCGTACCTGGCGGGGGGGCGTTAACGGGCACAGATACGCAGTATTTT.

The sample holds a few counts of this clone. The chain couples TRBV15 to TRBJ1-5, with 7 bases aligning to TRBD1. Germline V lookup: CDR1 LNHNV, CDR2 YYDKDF (reference sequence). V was pared by 0 bases and J by 6 bases, with 8 bases of the junction left unmatched. This CDR3 has 16 amino acids. Here the CDR3 DNA reads TGTGCCACCAGCAGAGAAAGACAGGGCGCGGGTCAGCCCCAGCATTTT. Translating it yields CATSRERQGAGQPQHF.

In its sample, this clone was seen a few times. The rearrangement joins TRBV7-2 to TRBJ2-7; TRBD2 matches at 13 bases. The CDR3 consists of 15 residues. Germline CDR1 and CDR2: SGHTA and FQGNSA. After removal of 5 bases from V and 4 bases from J, the junction contained 5 bases not matched to a gene. CDR3 amino acids: CASSQTLAGGYEQYF. The DNA of the CDR3 is TGTGCCAGCAGCCAGACACTAGCGGGAGGGTACGAGCAGTACTTC.

This clone was picked up a small number of times. The chain employs TRBV27 and TRBJ2-7; 8 positions agree with TRBD1. From germline, CDR1 is MNHEY and CDR2 SMNVEV (reference sequence). J lost 3 bases, V lost 5 bases, and 6 bases had no gene match. The CDR3 length is 14 residues. The CDR3 DNA sequence: TGTGCCAGCAGTCCCAGGACAGGGAGCTACGAGCAGTACTTC. It specifies CASSPRTGSYEQYF.

The DNA for the CDR3 is TGTGCCAGCTCACCAGGGACAGGGGGACTGGAAACTGAAGCTTTCTTT. Translation: CASSPGTGGLETEAFF. The chain couples TRBV18 to TRBJ1-1, with TRBD1 identical over 11 bases. Germline CDR1 and CDR2: KGHSH and LQKENI. The CDR3 runs to 16 residues. J lost 5 bases, V lost 2 bases, and 7 bases had no gene match. The full variable domain, completed using reference TRBV18 and TRBJ1-1, is NAGVMQNPRHLVRRRGQEARLRCSPMKGHSHVYWYRQLPEEGLKFMVYLQKENIIDESGMPKERFSAEFPKEGPSILRIQQVVRGDSAAYFCASSPGTGGLETEAFFGQGTRLTVV.

The rearrangement links TRBV7-2 to TRBJ1-1; D gene uncertain. CDR3 length: 13 amino acids. Germline CDR1 and CDR2: SGHTA and FQGNSA. V shed 5 bases and J shed 4 bases, with 11 bases lying between them. CDR3 region: CASSPGEGTEAFF. The CDR3 DNA is TGTGCCAGCAGCCCCGGGGAGGGCACTGAAGCTTTCTTT.